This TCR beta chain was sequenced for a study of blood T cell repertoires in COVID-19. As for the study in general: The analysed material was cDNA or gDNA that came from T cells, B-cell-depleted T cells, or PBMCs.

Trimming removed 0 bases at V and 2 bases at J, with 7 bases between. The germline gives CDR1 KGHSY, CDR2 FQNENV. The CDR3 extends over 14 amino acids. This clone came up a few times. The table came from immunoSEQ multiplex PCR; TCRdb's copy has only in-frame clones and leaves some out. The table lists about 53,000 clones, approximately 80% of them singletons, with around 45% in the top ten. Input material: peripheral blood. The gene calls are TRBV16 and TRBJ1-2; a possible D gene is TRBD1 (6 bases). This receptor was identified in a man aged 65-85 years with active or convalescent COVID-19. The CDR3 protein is CASSQSGANYGYTF. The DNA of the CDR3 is TGTGCCAGCAGCCAATCGGGGGCAAACTATGGCTACACCTTC.